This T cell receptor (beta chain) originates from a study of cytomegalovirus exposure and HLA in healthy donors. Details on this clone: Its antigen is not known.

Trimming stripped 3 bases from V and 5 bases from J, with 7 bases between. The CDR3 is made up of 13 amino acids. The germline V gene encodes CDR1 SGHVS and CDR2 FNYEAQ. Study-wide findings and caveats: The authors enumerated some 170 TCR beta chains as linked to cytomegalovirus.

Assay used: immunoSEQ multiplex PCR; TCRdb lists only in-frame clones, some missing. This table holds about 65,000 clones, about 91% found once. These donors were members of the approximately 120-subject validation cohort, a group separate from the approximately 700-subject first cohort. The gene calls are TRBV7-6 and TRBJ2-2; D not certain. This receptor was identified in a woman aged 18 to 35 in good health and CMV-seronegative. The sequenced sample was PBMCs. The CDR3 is CASSFEATGELFF. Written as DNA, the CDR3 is TGTGCCAGCAGCTTCGAGGCGACCGGGGAGCTGTTTTTT.